These T cell receptor beta chains were read from a single sample in a study of T cell responses to AZD1222 COVID-19 vaccine. The repertoire was sequenced with immunoSEQ multiplex PCR; TCRdb's copy has only in-frame clones and lacks some. Counted here are under 100,000 clones, just over 85% occurring once; the ten biggest clones make up approximately 7.9%. This specimen was peripheral blood, taken on day 0 of AZD1222 vaccination. Receptor source: an adult in good health. Both conserved end residues are part of each CDR3. D genes are given only for firm matches. The size entry is marked missing in some rows and otherwise reads once, few, many or a size class.

d_gene	v_gene	abundance	j_gene	CDR3aa	CDR3nt
NA	TRBV29-1	many	TRBJ2-7	CSVAAGSSYEQYF	TGCAGCGTTGCGGCGGGATCCTCCTACGAGCAGTACTTC
TRBD1	TRBV15	NA	TRBJ1-2	CATSRDRNYYGYTF	TGTGCCACCAGCCGGGACAGGAACTACTATGGCTACACCTTC
NA	TRBV7-2	NA	TRBJ2-7	CASSSSGTQSYEQYF	TGTGCCAGCAGCTCATCCGGGACCCAATCCTACGAGCAGTACTTC
NA	TRBV10-3	NA	TRBJ1-5	CASCADSNQPQHF	TGTGCCTCTTGCGCAGATAGCAATCAGCCCCAGCATTTT
NA	TRBV18	NA	TRBJ2-5	CASSENQETQYF	TGTGCCAGCTCAGAAAACCAAGAGACCCAGTACTTC
NA	TRBV19	NA	TRBJ2-7	CASSISPGIPGF	TGTGCCAGTAGTATTTCCCCTGGAATACCGGGCTTC
NA	TRBV13	NA	TRBJ2-2	CASSPVGWSSGGGTGELFF	TGTGCCAGCAGCCCAGTGGGGTGGTCTAGCGGAGGGGGTACCGGGGAGCTGTTTTTT
NA	TRBV29-1	NA	TRBJ2-7	CSVEAGDPYEQYF	TGCAGCGTTGAAGCGGGCGACCCCTACGAGCAGTACTTC
NA	TRBV3-1/TRBV3-2	NA	TRBJ2-1	CASSQLAEQFF	TGTGCCAGCAGCCAACTAGCGGAGCAGTTCTTC
NA	TRBV11-2	NA	TRBJ2-3	CASSSVGTDTQYF	TGTGCCAGCAGCTCCGTTGGGACAGATACGCAGTATTTT
TRBD1	TRBV19	NA	TRBJ1-1	CASSQGGGTEAFF	TGTGCCAGTAGCCAGGGGGGCGGCACTGAAGCTTTCTTT
TRBD1	TRBV5-1	NA	TRBJ1-3	CASSPGQGTVSGNTIYF	TGCGCCAGCAGCCCGGGACAGGGGACGGTTTCTGGAAACACCATATATTTT
NA	TRBV19	NA	TRBJ2-3	CASSPSGVTDTQYF	TGTGCCAGTAGTCCGTCGGGAGTCACAGATACGCAGTATTTT
NA	TRBV6-5	NA	TRBJ1-4	CASSPRELDEKLFF	TGTGCCAGCAGTCCGCGGGAGCTGGATGAAAAACTGTTTTTT
NA	TRBV6-2/TRBV6-3	NA	TRBJ2-1	CASSTHHVGATNEQFF	TGTGCCAGCAGCACCCACCATGTAGGGGCTACGAATGAGCAGTTCTTC
NA	TRBV4-1	NA	TRBJ1-5	CASSAGSNQPQHF	TGCGCCAGCAGCGCCGGGAGCAATCAGCCCCAGCATTTT
TRBD2	TRBV4-2	NA	TRBJ2-1	CASSQEAGGTSGLYNEQFF	TGTGCCAGCAGCCAAGAGGCGGGGGGGACTAGCGGACTTTACAATGAGCAGTTCTTC
NA	TRBV7-9	NA	TRBJ1-3	CASSLGGPGASGNTIYF	TGTGCCAGCAGCTTAGGCGGCCCGGGAGCATCTGGAAACACCATATATTTT
TRBD2	TRBV23-1	NA	TRBJ2-5	CASCQRGGARGETQYF	TGCGCCAGCTGTCAACGGGGAGGGGCACGGGGAGAGACCCAGTACTTC
NA	TRBV19	NA	TRBJ2-1	CASSEQDKQFF	TGTGCCAGTAGCGAACAGGATAAGCAGTTCTTC
NA	TRBV5-1	NA	TRBJ2-2	CASRDTGELFF	TGCGCCAGCAGGGACACCGGGGAGCTGTTTTTT
TRBD1	TRBV11-3	once	TRBJ1-3	CASSPGTGDFSGNTIYF	TGTGCCAGCAGCCCGGGGACAGGTGACTTCTCTGGAAACACCATATATTTT
NA	TRBV5-6	once	TRBJ1-2	CASSSGQYYGYTF	TGTGCCAGCAGCTCCGGACAGTACTATGGCTACACCTTC